This T cell receptor beta chain was recorded in a study of naive and memory T cell subsets. The beta constant-region primer was an equimolar mix of two oligonucleotides covering TRBC1 and TRBC2. The ligated cDNA underwent four PCR rounds using SP2 and nested alpha and beta constant-region primers. Each CDR3 protein is one row after TCRdb ran MiXCR on the UMI-ligation and nested PCR reads. The sample lists around 100,000 distinct CDR3 sequences, more than 14% occurring once. After CD4 positive bead selection, the CD4-negative fraction gave CD8 T cells. Four subsets defined by CD45RA and CD27 were sorted after CD3, CD4, CD8 and live/dead staining. Germline assignment: CDR1 SEHNR and CDR2 FQNEAQ (reference sequence). This CDR3 contains 12 residues. As concerns this clonotype: Its antigen is still unknown. Germline and junction disagree at one end, which may indicate a read error.

Study-level findings and limits: A few larger clonotypes appeared in naive repertoires, especially CD8, possibly memory cells re-expressing CD45RA. Over 85% of naive TCR sequences appeared only once, unlike memory subsets. TCR counts from RNA may reflect activation-linked expression changes.

This TCR was recovered from a human donor in good health. The V call is TRBV7-9, the J call TRBJ1-1, with D tentatively TRBD1 (6 bases). Specimen: naive CD8+ T cells from blood. The CDR3 protein is CAGRGMNTEAFF. In DNA, the CDR3 is TGTGCCGGCAGGGGAATGAACACTGAAGCTTTCTTT.